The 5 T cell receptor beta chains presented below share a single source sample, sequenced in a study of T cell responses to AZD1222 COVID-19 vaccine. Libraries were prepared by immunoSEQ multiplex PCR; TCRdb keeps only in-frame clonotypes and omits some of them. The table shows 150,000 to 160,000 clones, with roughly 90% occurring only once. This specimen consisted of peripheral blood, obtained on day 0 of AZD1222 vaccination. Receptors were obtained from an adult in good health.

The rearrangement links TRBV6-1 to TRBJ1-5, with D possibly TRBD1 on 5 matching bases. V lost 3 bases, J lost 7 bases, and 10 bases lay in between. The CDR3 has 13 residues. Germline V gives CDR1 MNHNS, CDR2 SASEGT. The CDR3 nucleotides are TGTGCCAGCAGTGAGGGGGTTGGCCAGCCCCAGCATTTT. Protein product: CASSEGVGQPQHF.

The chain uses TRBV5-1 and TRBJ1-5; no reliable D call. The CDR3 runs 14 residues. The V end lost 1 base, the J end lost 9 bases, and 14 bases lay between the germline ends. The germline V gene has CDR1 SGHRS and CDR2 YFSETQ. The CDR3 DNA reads TGCGCCAGCAGCTTGAAGGGCGCCGGCGGGCCCCAGCATTTT. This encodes CASSLKGAGGPQHF.

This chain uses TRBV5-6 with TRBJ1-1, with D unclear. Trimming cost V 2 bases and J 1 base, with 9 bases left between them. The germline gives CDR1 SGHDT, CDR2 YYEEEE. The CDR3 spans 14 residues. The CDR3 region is CASSFLTANTEAFF. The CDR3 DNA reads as TGTGCCAGCAGCTTTCTTACAGCGAACACTGAAGCTTTCTTT.

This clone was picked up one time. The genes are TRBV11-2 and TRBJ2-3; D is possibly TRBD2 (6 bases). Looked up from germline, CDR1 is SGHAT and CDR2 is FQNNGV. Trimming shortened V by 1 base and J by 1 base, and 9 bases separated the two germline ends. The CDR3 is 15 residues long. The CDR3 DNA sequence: TGTGCCAGCAGCTTAGGGGTAGCGGGCACAGATACGCAGTATTTT. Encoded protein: CASSLGVAGTDTQYF.

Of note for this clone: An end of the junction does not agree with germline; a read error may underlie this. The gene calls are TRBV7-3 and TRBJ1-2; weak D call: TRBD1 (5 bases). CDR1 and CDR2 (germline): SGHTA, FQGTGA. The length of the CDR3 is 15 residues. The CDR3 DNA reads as TGTGCGAGCAGCTTCAAGGGAGGGGACAACTATGGCTACACCTTC. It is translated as CASSFKGGDNYGYTF.